These T cell receptor beta chains were read from a single sample in a study of cytomegalovirus exposure and HLA in healthy donors. This table comes from immunoSEQ multiplex PCR, and its TCRdb copy is limited to in-frame clones, with some not included. The table lists 180,000 or so clones, approximately 77% of them singletons. Sequenced material: PBMCs. These receptors all come from a male donor in good health and CMV-seronegative. CDR3s include the opening cysteine and the closing phenylalanine or tryptophan. A D gene is named only where the DNA matches it firmly. Rows may omit the clone size; those that give it use once, few, many or a size class.

V gene: TRBV7-8
clone size: .
J gene: TRBJ2-2
D gene: .
CDR3 protein: CASSSSGNTGELFF
CDR3 DNA: TGTGCCAGCAGCTCGTCGGGGAACACCGGGGAGCTGTTTTTT

V gene: TRBV7-2
clone size: .
J gene: TRBJ1-2
D gene: TRBD1
CDR3 protein: CASSLFTGTGLYGYTF
CDR3 DNA: TGTGCCAGCAGCTTATTTACGGGGACAGGGCTCTATGGCTACACCTTC

V gene: TRBV11-2
clone size: .
J gene: TRBJ2-7
D gene: TRBD2
CDR3 protein: CASSLVAGDYEQYF
CDR3 DNA: TGTGCCAGCAGCTTGGTAGCGGGAGACTACGAGCAGTACTTC

V gene: TRBV7-2
clone size: .
J gene: TRBJ2-5
D gene: .
CDR3 protein: CASSPKPRERETQYF
CDR3 DNA: TGTGCCAGCAGCCCAAAGCCCCGGGAGCGGGAGACCCAGTACTTC

V gene: TRBV7-6
clone size: .
J gene: TRBJ2-7
D gene: .
CDR3 protein: CASSLVLDREYEQYF
CDR3 DNA: TGTGCCAGCAGCTTAGTCTTAGACAGAGAATACGAGCAGTACTTC

V gene: TRBV6-4
clone size: .
J gene: TRBJ1-1
D gene: .
CDR3 protein: CASSDQANTEAFF
CDR3 DNA: TGTGCCAGCAGTGACCAGGCAAACACTGAAGCTTTCTTT

V gene: TRBV19
clone size: .
J gene: TRBJ1-2
D gene: .
CDR3 protein: CASSSATRGANYGYTF
CDR3 DNA: TGTGCCAGTAGTAGCGCGACGCGGGGGGCGAACTATGGCTACACCTTC

V gene: TRBV5-1
clone size: .
J gene: TRBJ1-2
D gene: .
CDR3 protein: CASSRKSQTETLSYGYTF
CDR3 DNA: TGCGCCAGCAGCCGGAAATCCCAGACAGAGACCTTAAGCTATGGCTACACCTTC

V gene: TRBV9
clone size: .
J gene: TRBJ1-4
D gene: .
CDR3 protein: CASSVSIVPEKLFF
CDR3 DNA: TGTGCCAGCAGCGTCTCGATAGTCCCCGAAAAACTGTTTTTT

V gene: TRBV7-9
clone size: few
J gene: TRBJ1-4
D gene: .
CDR3 protein: CASSWASANEKLFF
CDR3 DNA: TGTGCCAGCAGTTGGGCCAGTGCTAATGAAAAACTGTTTTTT

V gene: TRBV9
clone size: .
J gene: TRBJ2-7
D gene: .
CDR3 protein: CASSVEARPYEQYF
CDR3 DNA: TGTGCCAGCAGCGTGGAGGCTAGGCCCTACGAGCAGTACTTC

V gene: TRBV5-1
clone size: once
J gene: TRBJ2-1
D gene: TRBD2
CDR3 protein: CASSNPLAGGANVEQFF
CDR3 DNA: TGCGCCAGCAGTAACCCGCTAGCGGGGGGAGCCAATGTTGAGCAGTTCTTC

V gene: TRBV9
clone size: few
J gene: TRBJ2-5
D gene: .
CDR3 protein: CASSDHPDQETQYF
CDR3 DNA: TGTGCCAGCAGCGATCATCCGGACCAAGAGACCCAGTACTTC

V gene: TRBV6-6
clone size: .
J gene: TRBJ1-3
D gene: .
CDR3 protein: CASSYHSGNTIYF
CDR3 DNA: TGTGCCAGCAGTTACCATTCTGGAAACACCATATATTTT

V gene: TRBV28
clone size: .
J gene: TRBJ2-5
D gene: TRBD2
CDR3 protein: CASSRGGSTETQYF
CDR3 DNA: TGTGCCAGCAGTCGGGGGGGCTCTACGGAGACCCAGTACTTC

V gene: TRBV4-1
clone size: once
J gene: TRBJ2-7
D gene: TRBD1
CDR3 protein: CASSQEIDRGFPYEQYF
CDR3 DNA: TGCGCCAGCAGCCAAGAGATAGACAGGGGGTTCCCCTACGAGCAGTACTTC

V gene: TRBV29-1
clone size: .
J gene: TRBJ2-7
D gene: .
CDR3 protein: CSVEGGGYYEQYF
CDR3 DNA: TGCAGCGTTGAAGGGGGAGGTTACTACGAGCAGTACTTC

V gene: TRBV18
clone size: .
J gene: TRBJ2-7
D gene: .
CDR3 protein: CASSPPARGFGDEQYF
CDR3 DNA: TGTGCCAGCTCACCACCTGCAAGAGGGTTTGGAGACGAGCAGTACTTC

V gene: TRBV11-3
clone size: .
J gene: TRBJ1-6
D gene: TRBD1
CDR3 protein: CASSLDQGAPNNSPLHF
CDR3 DNA: TGTGCCAGCAGCTTAGATCAGGGGGCACCTAATAATTCACCCCTCCACTTT

V gene: TRBV12-5
clone size: once
J gene: TRBJ2-6
D gene: .
CDR3 protein: CASGPFRGASGANVLTF
CDR3 DNA: TGTGCTAGTGGCCCATTCCGGGGGGCATCTGGGGCCAACGTCCTGACTTTC

V gene: TRBV2
clone size: .
J gene: TRBJ1-3
D gene: .
CDR3 protein: CASRRAGTGNTIYF
CDR3 DNA: TGTGCCAGCAGGAGGGCCGGAACTGGAAACACCATATATTTT

V gene: TRBV9
clone size: .
J gene: TRBJ2-1
D gene: TRBD1
CDR3 protein: CASSEGQYFLDEQFF
CDR3 DNA: TGTGCCAGCAGCGAGGGACAGTATTTTTTGGATGAGCAGTTCTTC

V gene: TRBV5-6
clone size: .
J gene: TRBJ2-5
D gene: .
CDR3 protein: CASSSPDWYNEETQYF
CDR3 DNA: TGTGCCAGCAGCTCCCCTGACTGGTATAACGAAGAGACCCAGTACTTC

V gene: TRBV5-1
clone size: .
J gene: TRBJ2-1
D gene: TRBD1
CDR3 protein: CASSLGGTAKNEQFF
CDR3 DNA: TGCGCCAGCAGCTTGGGAGGGACAGCGAAAAATGAGCAGTTCTTC

V gene: TRBV20-1
clone size: .
J gene: TRBJ2-7
D gene: .
CDR3 protein: CSAWGVEQYF
CDR3 DNA: TGCAGTGCTTGGGGGGTCGAGCAGTACTTC

V gene: TRBV11-2
clone size: .
J gene: TRBJ2-3
D gene: TRBD2
CDR3 protein: CASSLPSSGGVGADTQYF
CDR3 DNA: TGTGCCAGCAGCTTACCCTCTAGCGGGGGAGTGGGCGCAGATACGCAGTATTTT

V gene: TRBV10-3
clone size: .
J gene: TRBJ1-5
D gene: .
CDR3 protein: CAIREGGSNQPQHF
CDR3 DNA: TGTGCCATCAGGGAGGGCGGGAGCAATCAGCCCCAGCATTTT

V gene: TRBV18
clone size: .
J gene: TRBJ1-2
D gene: TRBD1
CDR3 protein: CASSPVTGLHGYTF
CDR3 DNA: TGTGCCAGCTCACCTGTGACAGGGCTTCATGGCTACACCTTC

V gene: TRBV9
clone size: .
J gene: TRBJ2-3
D gene: TRBD2
CDR3 protein: CASSARETGGTFDTQYF
CDR3 DNA: TGTGCCAGCAGCGCAAGGGAAACCGGGGGGACGTTCGATACGCAGTATTTT

V gene: TRBV18
clone size: .
J gene: TRBJ2-3
D gene: .
CDR3 protein: CASSPQGGGPSTDTQYF
CDR3 DNA: TGTGCCAGCTCACCACAAGGCGGGGGCCCTAGCACAGATACGCAGTATTTT

V gene: TRBV6-6
clone size: .
J gene: TRBJ2-5
D gene: TRBD2
CDR3 protein: CASSLSSGGAGETQYF
CDR3 DNA: TGTGCCAGCAGTTTGAGTAGCGGGGGGGCCGGAGAGACCCAGTACTTC